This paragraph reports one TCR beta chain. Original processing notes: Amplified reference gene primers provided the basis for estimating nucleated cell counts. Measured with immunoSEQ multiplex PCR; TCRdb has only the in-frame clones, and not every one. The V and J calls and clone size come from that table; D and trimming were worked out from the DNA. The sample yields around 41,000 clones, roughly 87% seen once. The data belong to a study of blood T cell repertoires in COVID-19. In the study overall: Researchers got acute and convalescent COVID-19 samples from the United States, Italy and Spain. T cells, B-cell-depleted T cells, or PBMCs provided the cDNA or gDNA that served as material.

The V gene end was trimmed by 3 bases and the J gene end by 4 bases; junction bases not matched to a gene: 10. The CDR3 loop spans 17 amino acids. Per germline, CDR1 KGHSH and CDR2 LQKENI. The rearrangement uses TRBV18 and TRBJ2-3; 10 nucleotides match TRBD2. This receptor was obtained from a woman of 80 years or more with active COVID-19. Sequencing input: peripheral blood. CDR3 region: CASSPSASGGVADTQYF. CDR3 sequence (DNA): TGTGCCAGCTCACCTTCGGCCAGCGGGGGGGTTGCAGATACGCAGTATTTT.